This TCR beta chain was captured in a study of T cells in Graves' hyperthyroidism and ophthalmopathy. Trimming left V 7 bases short and J 4 bases short, with 17 bases between. CDR3 length: 14 amino acids. Germline V CDR1 and CDR2: SQVTM, ANQGSEA. Ten or more counts support this clonotype. The TCR beta CDR3 regions underwent amplification using RNA transcripts as the source. The HTBI primer set served for first-round RT-PCR of the TCR CDR3. TCRdb reanalysed the multiplex PCR reads using MiXCR and keeps one entry per CDR3 protein. Among hundreds of thousands of distinct CDR3 sequences, over 35% were seen once, and the ten largest hold approximately 10%. Newly diagnosed hyperthyroidism, duration under 2 months, in patients aged 18 to 65.

This TCR came from a man aged 18 to 29 with Graves' hyperthyroidism. This sequence joins TRBV29-1 and TRBJ1-5, with D hard to call. Sequenced input: blood. CDR3 protein: CSASEAGYNQPQHF. CDR3 DNA: TGCAGCGCCTCCGAGGCAGGCTATAATCAGCCCCAGCATTTT.